This T cell receptor beta chain was obtained from a study of identifying expanded T cells in peripheral blood. Study-wide results and limits: Over two and four weeks, about 15 and 19 clones changed, versus around 1.2 between replicates. Two-week clone count variance significantly increased as total template count grew.

Germline V lookup: CDR1 MDHEN, CDR2 SYDVKM. The CDR3 totals 12 residues. Trimming removed 4 bases from V and 6 bases from J, with 7 bases in between. Generated by immunoSEQ multiplex PCR, the TCRdb table keeps only in-frame clones and is missing some. Among around 100,000 clones listed, over 75% were seen once. Points on this clone: Its antigen is unknown.

No infections or other immune events were documented during collection. The chain recombines TRBV28 with TRBJ2-1; D remains ambiguous. The sequenced material came from blood. The TCR sequence derives from a person between 18 and 75 years old in good health. The DNA of the CDR3 is TGTGCCAGCAGTTCTTGGAGCAATGAGCAGTTCTTC. It is translated as CASSSWSNEQFF.